A single sample gave rise to the 13 T cell receptor beta chains below, sequenced in a study of cytomegalovirus exposure and HLA in healthy donors. Only in-frame clones appear in the TCRdb table, and some are missing; sequencing was by immunoSEQ multiplex PCR. The sample has hundreds of thousands of clones, roughly 90% seen once. The specimen sequenced was PBMCs. These receptors all come from a woman under 30 in good health and CMV-seronegative.

The rearrangement uses TRBV28 and TRBJ2-1; tentatively, D is TRBD1 (5 bases). V was pared by 8 bases and J by 0 bases, with 14 bases between. Germline CDR1 MDHEN, CDR2 SYDVKM. The CDR3 sequence is 15 residues long. In nucleotides, the CDR3 is TGTGCCAGCTTAACAGGTGGTAGCTCCTACAATGAGCAGTTCTTC. Translation: CASLTGGSSYNEQFF.

This chain joins TRBV6-5 and TRBJ2-3, with D perhaps TRBD1 (5 bases). Trimming stripped 2 bases from V and 2 bases from J, with 11 bases between. Germline V gene lookup returns CDR1 MNHEY and CDR2 SVGAGI. The length of the CDR3 is 15 residues. CDR3 amino acids: CASSYGQGATDTQYF. The CDR3 nucleotides are TGTGCCAGCAGTTACGGGCAGGGTGCCACAGATACGCAGTATTTT.

The chain has TRBV6-1 and TRBJ1-1; a weak D match, TRBD1 (5 bases). The germline CDR1 and CDR2 sequences are MNHNS and SASEGT. The CDR3 contains 14 residues. Trimming shortened V by 3 bases and J by 4 bases, and 12 bases separated the two germline ends. This CDR3 is CASSEVAGITEAFF. As DNA, the CDR3 is TGTGCCAGCAGTGAGGTGGCAGGGATCACTGAAGCTTTCTTT.

The CDR3 protein is CASSSQIPRWTNYGYTF. The CDR3 coding sequence is TGTGCCAGCAGTTCACAAATCCCGCGGTGGACAAACTATGGCTACACCTTC. The chain has TRBV28 and TRBJ1-2; D might be TRBD1 (5 bases). The CDR3 is 17 residues long. Deletions cut 4 bases from V and 2 bases from J, with 20 bases between. Per germline, CDR1 MDHEN and CDR2 SYDVKM.

This rearrangement joins TRBV6-1 to TRBJ1-5; TRBD1 agrees at 7 bases. Looked up from germline, CDR1 is MNHNS and CDR2 is SASEGT. V was pared by 5 bases and J by 9 bases, with 4 bases of the junction left unmatched. The CDR3 runs to 12 residues. CDR3 region: CASSQGVWPQHF. In DNA form, the CDR3 reads TGTGCCAGCAGTCAGGGGGTTTGGCCCCAGCATTTT.

The chain carries TRBV5-1 and TRBJ1-2; D remains unclear. The CDR3 covers 15 residues. Germline V gives CDR1 SGHRS, CDR2 YFSETQ. V was clipped by 0 bases and J by 0 bases, with 9 bases between them. CDR3 nucleotide sequence: TGCGCCAGCAGCTTGGACGGGGATTCTAACTATGGCTACACCTTC. Translation: CASSLDGDSNYGYTF.

The chain joins TRBV4-2 to TRBJ2-3; 8 bases agree with TRBD2. V trimming: 0 bases; J trimming: 2 bases; junction bases outside the gene matches: 7. This CDR3 is 17 amino acids long. In germline, CDR1 is LGHNA, CDR2 YNFKEQ. The CDR3 loop is CASSQEGWRGVTDTQYF. The CDR3 DNA reads TGTGCCAGCAGCCAAGAGGGGTGGCGGGGGGTCACAGATACGCAGTATTTT.

V gene TRBV5-4 combines with J gene TRBJ1-1; no definite D call. The CDR3 spans 12 residues. V lost 4 bases and J 8 bases, leaving 12 bases between the germline ends. Looked up from germline, CDR1 is SGHNT and CDR2 is YYREEE (reference sequence). The CDR3 protein is CASSLGPGEAFF. The CDR3 nucleotides read TGTGCCAGCAGCCTGGGCCCGGGAGAAGCTTTCTTT.

DNA of the CDR3: TGTGCCAGCAGCCTTGGACAGGGACAGACCCAGTACTTC. Translated: CASSLGQGQTQYF. The rearrangement links TRBV6-5 to TRBJ2-5, with 8 bases matching TRBD1. CDR3 length: 13 residues. Trimming took 6 bases from V and 6 from J; bases not matched to a gene: 6. Germline CDR1 MNHEY, CDR2 SVGAGI.

The rearrangement uses TRBV7-9 and TRBJ1-1; D is undetermined. CDR1 is SEHNR and CDR2 is FQNEAQ in the germline V gene (reference sequence). This CDR3 spans 15 amino acids. V lost 3 bases and J 0 bases, leaving 11 bases between the germline ends. The CDR3 DNA follows: TGTGCCAGCAGCTTTCAGGAGGGCATGAACACTGAAGCTTTCTTT. It translates to CASSFQEGMNTEAFF.

With regard to this clone: One junction end disagrees with the germline gene, perhaps due to a read error. The chain couples TRBV15 to TRBJ2-5, with unresolved D. Per germline, CDR1 LNHNV and CDR2 YYDKDF (reference sequence). The CDR3 loop spans 13 amino acids. The CDR3: CATSSGTREAQYF. As DNA, the CDR3 is TGTGCCACCAGCAGTGGCACAAGAGAGGCCCAGTACTTC.

The rearrangement joins TRBV6-1 to TRBJ2-3; unclear D gene. V was pared by 1 base and J by 0 bases, with 5 bases between. The CDR3 totals 14 residues. Per germline, CDR1 MNHNS and CDR2 SASEGT. CDR3 protein: CASSEGVSTDTQYF. CDR3 nucleotide sequence: TGTGCCAGCAGTGAAGGAGTGAGCACAGATACGCAGTATTTT.

The V gene is TRBV4-1, the J gene TRBJ1-1; perhaps TRBD1 as D (5 bases). V was cut by 4 bases and J by 1 base, with 10 bases left in between. The CDR3 length is 14 residues. The germline V gene has CDR1 MGHRA and CDR2 YSYEKL. The CDR3 DNA is TGCGCCAGCAGCCGCCCTACAGGGAACACTGAAGCTTTCTTT. As protein: CASSRPTGNTEAFF.